A selection of T cell receptor beta chains follows, all from one sample in a study of response to subunit inactivated influenza vaccine. MiXCR, run by TCRdb on the RT-PCR reads, gives a single entry per CDR3 protein. The sample gives over 400,000 distinct CDR3 sequences, over 9.5% of which show up once; more than 10% is in the top ten. The sample consisted of PBMCs from blood, taken roughly 45 days after vaccination. The receptors here all came from a man over 45 who received an inactivated influenza vaccine. Both conserved end residues are part of each CDR3. The D gene is left open where the match is weak. The size entry is marked missing in some rows and otherwise reads once, few, many or a size class.

DNA	CDR3	D	J	V	size
TGTGCCACCAGTGAGGCAACAGCTTTAGGAAACACCATATATTTT	CATSEATALGNTIYF	NA	TRBJ1-3	TRBV24-1	few
TGTGCCAGCAGCCAATCTAGCGGGGGGCCGCAGTTCTTC	CASSQSSGGPQFF	TRBD2	TRBJ2-1	TRBV3-1	NA
TGTGCCAGCAGCGTCCGACTCAGCACAGATACGCAGTATTTT	CASSVRLSTDTQYF	NA	TRBJ2-3	TRBV7-9	many
TGCAGTGCCCCCCCCGAGCGGGAGAGCAATGAGCAGTTCTTC	CSAPPERESNEQFF	TRBD2	TRBJ2-1	TRBV20-1	many
TGCAGCGCCATGTTGCGGGACAGGGGGAACGATGAGCAGTTCTTC	CSAMLRDRGNDEQFF	TRBD1	TRBJ2-1	TRBV29-1	many
TGTGCCAGCAGTTACGGGTCTCGGCTGGCGGGCGGCAAAAACATTCAGTACTTC	CASSYGSRLAGGKNIQYF	NA	TRBJ2-4	TRBV6-5	NA
TGCAGTGCAAGGCCTAACCGGGCCTTCACCTACAATGAGCAGTTCTTC	CSARPNRAFTYNEQFF	NA	TRBJ2-1	TRBV20-1	NA
TGCAGTGCTAGAGATCTCCTAGCGGGATATGGCGAGCAGTACTTC	CSARDLLAGYGEQYF	TRBD2	TRBJ2-7	TRBV20-1	NA
TGTGCCAGCAGGATCGGGACTAGCGGGGGCTACGAGCAGTACTTC	CASRIGTSGGYEQYF	TRBD2	TRBJ2-7	TRBV6-1	many
TGCAGCGTTGACCTTGGCGGGGAGCCCTATGGCTACACCTTC	CSVDLGGEPYGYTF	NA	TRBJ1-2	TRBV29-1	NA
TGTGCCAGCAGCACGCAGACAGTCCTTGGTCGAAACACCATATATTTT	CASSTQTVLGRNTIYF	NA	TRBJ1-3	TRBV7-2	many
TGTGCCATCAGTGATTGGAACAGGGATGAAAAACTGTTTTTT	CAISDWNRDEKLFF	NA	TRBJ1-4	TRBV10-3	few
TGTGCCAGCAGACATTCGGGTGCTGATACGCAGTATTTT	CASRHSGADTQYF	NA	TRBJ2-3	TRBV6-1	few
TGTGCCAGCAGCTTAGGGACTAGCGGTCTCACAGATACGCAGTATTTT	CASSLGTSGLTDTQYF	TRBD2	TRBJ2-3	TRBV7-9	few
TGTGCCAGCAACCCGGGACTAGCGGGGAGCAAAGACAATGAGCAGTTCTTC	CASNPGLAGSKDNEQFF	TRBD2	TRBJ2-1	TRBV28	many
TGCAGTGCTAGCGCCCGGGACGGACCCTACTTC	CSASARDGPYF	NA	TRBJ2-5	TRBV20-1	many
TGTGCCAGCAGTTCGTTGACGGGGGGCTCCTACAATGAGCAGTTCTTC	CASSSLTGGSYNEQFF	TRBD2	TRBJ2-1	TRBV6-2/TRBV6-3	few
TGCGCCAGCAGCTTGGCAACGGGCAAAGACACTGAAGCTTTCTTT	CASSLATGKDTEAFF	NA	TRBJ1-1	TRBV5-1	NA
TGTGCCAGCAGCTTACGGCCCGATGGGGATGAGCAGTTCTTC	CASSLRPDGDEQFF	NA	TRBJ2-1	TRBV7-2	few
TGTGCCAGCAGCTTATGGGGCTCTGGGGCCAACGTCCTGACTTTC	CASSLWGSGANVLTF	NA	TRBJ2-6	TRBV13	many
TGTGCCAGCAGTGAAACCTACGAGCAGTACTTC	CASSETYEQYF	NA	TRBJ2-7	TRBV7-9	many
TGCGCCAGCAGCCAAGACGTGGCAGGGGGCCAGCCCCAGCATTTT	CASSQDVAGGQPQHF	TRBD1	TRBJ1-5	TRBV4-3	few
TGTGCCAGCAGTTACTCCGGGGGGGCGGGTATGGATACGCAGTATTTT	CASSYSGGAGMDTQYF	TRBD2	TRBJ2-3	TRBV6-5	few
TGTGCCAGTTGGGGCCAGTTGGATGAAAAACTGTTTTTT	CASWGQLDEKLFF	NA	TRBJ1-4	TRBV12-3/TRBV12-4	NA
TGCGCCAGCAGCCCGGCGGGAGCCTCCTACAATGAGCAGTTCTTC	CASSPAGASYNEQFF	TRBD2	TRBJ2-1	TRBV5-1	NA
TGTGCCAGCAGCCCAACCTCGGGACTAGCGGGGGGTGAGCAGTTCTTC	CASSPTSGLAGGEQFF	TRBD2	TRBJ2-1	TRBV7-9	few
TGCAGTGCTAGAGATCCCCTTATAACTAGTGCCAAAAACATTCAGTACTTC	CSARDPLITSAKNIQYF	NA	TRBJ2-4	TRBV20-1	many
TGTGCCAGCAGCTTAAATAAAGGGTTATGGAATGAGCAGTTCTTC	CASSLNKGLWNEQFF	NA	TRBJ2-1	TRBV11-2	NA
TGTGCCACCAGCACCCGGGACAGTCGGAGCTCCTATAATTCACCCCTCCACTTT	CATSTRDSRSSYNSPLHF	TRBD1	TRBJ1-6	TRBV15	few
TGTGCCAGCAGCCTTAGTTCAACGACAAGAAACACCGGGGAGCTGTTTTTT	CASSLSSTTRNTGELFF	NA	TRBJ2-2	TRBV11-2	few
TGTGCCACCAGCCCCCCCCCTGGGGCCCGGAGCTCCTACGAGCAGTACTTC	CATSPPPGARSSYEQYF	NA	TRBJ2-7	TRBV15	few
TGTGCCAGCAGTTTTCACGGGCCCCAAGAGACCCAGTACTTC	CASSFHGPQETQYF	NA	TRBJ2-5	TRBV12-3/TRBV12-4	NA
TGTGCCAGCAGCGTGTCCCAGGGGGCGTCGGGTGGAAACACCATATATTTT	CASSVSQGASGGNTIYF	TRBD1	TRBJ1-3	TRBV9	few
TGCAGTGCTAGAGATGATGCGGGGGCCTGGGAGACCCAGTACTTC	CSARDDAGAWETQYF	NA	TRBJ2-5	TRBV20-1	many
TGTGCCAGCAGTTTATTGCCGACAGGGGCGAACACCGGGGAGCTGTTTTTT	CASSLLPTGANTGELFF	TRBD1	TRBJ2-2	TRBV27	few
TGCGCCAGCAGCTCCAGCCCCTCCACAGATACGCAGTATTTT	CASSSSPSTDTQYF	NA	TRBJ2-3	TRBV5-1	NA
TGTGCCAGCAGCCCGACAGGTCCCCCTGGGACCGGGGAGCTGTTTTTT	CASSPTGPPGTGELFF	NA	TRBJ2-2	TRBV12-3/TRBV12-4	few
TGTGCCAGCAGCGCGACCCGGGGGAACTATGGCTACACCTTC	CASSATRGNYGYTF	NA	TRBJ1-2	TRBV11-2	many
TGTGCCAGCAGCCAAGGGGGGTACACTGAAGCTTTCTTT	CASSQGGYTEAFF	NA	TRBJ1-1	TRBV14	NA
TGTGCCAGCAGCCGTTATTGGCGTCCCGGTGCAGGCGCCGGGGAGCTGTTTTTT	CASSRYWRPGAGAGELFF	NA	TRBJ2-2	TRBV11-2	few
TGTGCCAGCATCTTGGCCGGGGAGCTGTTTTTT	CASILAGELFF	NA	TRBJ2-2	TRBV12-3/TRBV12-4	NA
TGCAGTGCTAGACAGGGATTCGGCACCGGGGAGCTGTTTTTT	CSARQGFGTGELFF	NA	TRBJ2-2	TRBV20-1	few
TGCGCCAGCAGCTTGGGCGGTGGCGAGAATGAAAAACTGTTTTTT	CASSLGGGENEKLFF	NA	TRBJ1-4	TRBV5-1	NA
TGTGCCAGCAGCTTATTCCACCCAAGCGACGTCCTGACTTTC	CASSLFHPSDVLTF	NA	TRBJ2-6	TRBV7-9	few
TGTGCCAGCAGTTTCGGGTGGGACAGGGACACAGATACGCAGTATTTT	CASSFGWDRDTDTQYF	TRBD1	TRBJ2-3	TRBV28	many
TGTGCCAGCAGCGCTGGGATAATGAACACTGAAGCTTTCTTT	CASSAGIMNTEAFF	NA	TRBJ1-1	TRBV7-9	NA
TGCGCCAGCACGTGGACGGACGACGGTTACAATGAGCAGTTCTTC	CASTWTDDGYNEQFF	NA	TRBJ2-1	TRBV5-1	many
TGTGCCAGCAGCTCCACAGTTAATTCACCCCTCCACTTT	CASSSTVNSPLHF	NA	TRBJ1-6	TRBV7-2	NA
TGCGCCAGCAGTTCGAGCCAAGGATTGTCTAGCACAGATACGCAGTATTTT	CASSSSQGLSSTDTQYF	NA	TRBJ2-3	TRBV10-1	NA
TGTGCCAGCAGCCCACCGGGACTGAACACCGAGCAGTACTTC	CASSPPGLNTEQYF	NA	TRBJ2-7	TRBV7-2	few
TGTGCCAGCAGCCACTCCCCGGGACAGGGACCCCCTCAGCAGTACTTC	CASSHSPGQGPPQQYF	TRBD1	TRBJ2-7	TRBV3-1	NA
TGTGCCAGCACCCCAAGGACTAGCGGGAGGGCCGGGGAGACCCAGTACTTC	CASTPRTSGRAGETQYF	TRBD2	TRBJ2-5	TRBV12-3/TRBV12-4	many
TGCAGTGCTAGCTCGGGGACAGGGAATGAAAAACTGTTTTTT	CSASSGTGNEKLFF	TRBD1	TRBJ1-4	TRBV20-1	few
TGTGCCAGCAGTCCGAGCGGGGGGCCGGGGGGCACAGATACGCAGTATTTT	CASSPSGGPGGTDTQYF	TRBD2	TRBJ2-3	TRBV6-1	NA
TGTGCCAGCAGTTTCTCAGCTAACTATGGCTACACCTTC	CASSFSANYGYTF	NA	TRBJ1-2	TRBV28	few
TGCAGTGCTAGACTAGCGGGACAGGACAATGAGCAGTTCTTC	CSARLAGQDNEQFF	NA	TRBJ2-1	TRBV20-1	few
TGTGCCAGCAGCCCAAGTCCCGGGTCGGGACTGAGCTACACCTTC	CASSPSPGSGLSYTF	NA	TRBJ1-2	TRBV9	NA
TGTGCCAGCAGAGAAGGCCGGGAAGTACACGAGCAGTACTTC	CASREGREVHEQYF	NA	TRBJ2-7	TRBV6-1	many
TGCAGCGTTGCGGACCGCGCAACTAATGAAAAACTGTTTTTT	CSVADRATNEKLFF	NA	TRBJ1-4	TRBV29-1	few
TGTGCCAGCAGTTACTCGCCCGGACAGGGGTGGGGCGAGCAGTACTTC	CASSYSPGQGWGEQYF	TRBD1	TRBJ2-7	TRBV6-5	few